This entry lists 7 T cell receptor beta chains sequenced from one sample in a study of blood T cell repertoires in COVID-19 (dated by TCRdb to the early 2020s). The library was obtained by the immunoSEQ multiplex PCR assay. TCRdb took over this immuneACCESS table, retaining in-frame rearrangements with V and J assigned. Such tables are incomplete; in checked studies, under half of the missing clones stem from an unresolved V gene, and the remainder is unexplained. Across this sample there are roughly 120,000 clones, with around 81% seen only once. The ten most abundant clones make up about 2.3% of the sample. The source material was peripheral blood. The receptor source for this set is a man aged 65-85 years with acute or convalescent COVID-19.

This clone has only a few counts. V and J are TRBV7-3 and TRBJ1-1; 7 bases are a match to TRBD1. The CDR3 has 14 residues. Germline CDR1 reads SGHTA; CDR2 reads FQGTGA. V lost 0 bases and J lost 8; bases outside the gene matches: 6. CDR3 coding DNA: TGTGCCAGCAGCTTAACCGACAGGGATACGGAAGCTTTCTTT. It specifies CASSLTDRDTEAFF.

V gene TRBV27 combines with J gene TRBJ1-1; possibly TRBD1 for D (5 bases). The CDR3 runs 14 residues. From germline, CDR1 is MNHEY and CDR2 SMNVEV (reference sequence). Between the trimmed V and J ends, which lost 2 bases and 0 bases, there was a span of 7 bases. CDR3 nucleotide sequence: TGTGCCAGCAGTTTAAACAGGATGAACACTGAAGCTTTCTTT. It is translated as CASSLNRMNTEAFF.

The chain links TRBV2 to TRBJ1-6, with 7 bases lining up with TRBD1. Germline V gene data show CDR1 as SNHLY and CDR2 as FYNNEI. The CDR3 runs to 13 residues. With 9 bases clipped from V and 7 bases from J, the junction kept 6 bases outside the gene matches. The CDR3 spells CARRTGQNSPLHF. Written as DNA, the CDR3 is TGTGCCAGAAGGACAGGCCAGAATTCACCCCTCCACTTT.

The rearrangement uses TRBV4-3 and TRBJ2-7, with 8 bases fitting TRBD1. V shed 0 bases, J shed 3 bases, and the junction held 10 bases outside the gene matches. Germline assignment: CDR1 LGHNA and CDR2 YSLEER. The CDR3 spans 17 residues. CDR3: CASSQDPRTGLIYEQYF. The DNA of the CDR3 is TGCGCCAGCAGCCAAGATCCTAGGACAGGGTTGATCTACGAGCAGTACTTC.

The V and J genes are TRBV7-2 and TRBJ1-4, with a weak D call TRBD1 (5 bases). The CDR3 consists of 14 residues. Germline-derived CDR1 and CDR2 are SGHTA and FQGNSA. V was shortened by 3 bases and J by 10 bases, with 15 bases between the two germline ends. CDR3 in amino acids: CASSLTTQGGKLFF. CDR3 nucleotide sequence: TGTGCCAGCAGCTTGACCACTCAGGGAGGAAAACTGTTTTTT.

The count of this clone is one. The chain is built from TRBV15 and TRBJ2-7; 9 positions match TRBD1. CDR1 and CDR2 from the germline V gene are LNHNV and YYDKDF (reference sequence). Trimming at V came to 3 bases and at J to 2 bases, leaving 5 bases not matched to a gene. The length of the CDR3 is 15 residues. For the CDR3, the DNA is TGTGCCACCAGCAGGCCGACAGGGGGGGCCTACGAGCAGTACTTC. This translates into CATSRPTGGAYEQYF.

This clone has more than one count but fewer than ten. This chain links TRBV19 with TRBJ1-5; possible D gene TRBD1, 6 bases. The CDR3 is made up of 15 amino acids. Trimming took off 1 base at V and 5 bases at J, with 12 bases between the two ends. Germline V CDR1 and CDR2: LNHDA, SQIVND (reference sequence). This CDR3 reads CASSIGVGGDQPQHF. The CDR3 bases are TGTGCCAGTAGTATAGGGGTAGGGGGGGATCAGCCCCAGCATTTT.